The clone carrying this T cell receptor (beta chain) was detected only a few times. Its target is not known. The CDR3 is 13 amino acids. Trimming took off 4 bases at V and 5 bases at J, with 12 bases between the two ends. CDR1 is SQVTM and CDR2 is ANQGSEA in the germline V gene. This specimen belongs to a study of molecular identifiers for immune sequencing clone quantification. Points from the study as a whole: Clones of above 20 RNA copies carried over 98% of effector molecules; in naive cells they carried under 1%.

TCRdb reprocessed the PCR reads with MiXCR, giving one entry per CDR3 protein. The sample yields some 89,000 distinct CDR3 sequences, 20% to 25% seen once. Libraries for naive CD8 T cells, which were made from around 20,000 to 1,000,000 sorted cells, drew on 10%, 30% or 50% of the RNA. This chain connects TRBV29-1 to TRBJ2-1; possibly TRBD1 for D (5 bases). Input material: naive CD8+ T cells from blood, with Jurkat cell RNA spiked in. Subset indicated: FACS-sorted CD8+CD4-CCR7+CD45RA+ naive T cells. This TCR was recovered from a human donor in good health. Some libraries in this study had Jurkat cell RNA spiked in. CDR3 amino acids: CSVVRVTHNEQFF. CDR3 bases: TGCAGCGTTGTCAGGGTGACTCACAATGAGCAGTTCTTC.